Detailed here is one T cell receptor beta chain. No cognate antigen has been identified for it. Base qualities are not at hand, and no much larger clone is one base apart. This record belongs to a study of blood T cell repertoires in COVID-19 (TCRdb year 2020). Describing the broader study: The collaborator samples originated in the United States, Italy and Spain and spanned the acute and convalescent phases of COVID-19. Sample metadata almost always included a de-identified subject ID, COVID-19 status, age in years and sex. The samples were drawn from two sources: the first 160 participants of the ongoing ImmuneRACE study, and 1,200 or so subjects contributed by 6 global collaborators. Where available, HLA class I and class II types were obtained from metadata supplied by the sample provider rather than from assay-based typing. The prospective study material was composed of cDNA or gDNA derived from T cells, B-cell-depleted T cells, or PBMCs. The repertoires were released in a freely available public database intended as a resource for research on the immune response to SARS-CoV-2. Subjects who had been exposed to COVID-19, were actively infected with it, or had recovered from it provided the deeply sampled blood TCRbeta repertoires that made up the dataset.

The immunoSEQ Assay, a bias-controlled multiplex PCR, was used to amplify TCRbeta CDR3 regions from genomic DNA. Regarding the original processing steps: Within the assay, amplification of reference gene primers was used to estimate how many nucleated cells each sample contained. To quantify the absolute abundance of each unique TCRbeta CDR3 rearrangement, sequence reads were collapsed and filtered. For each sample, productive Simpson clonality was calculated as the square root of Simpson's diversity index across productive rearrangements. Entries here come from immuneACCESS through TCRdb and include only in-frame sequences with V and J called. Some clones fail to appear in such tables; in the studies checked, an unresolved V gene covers under half of the shortfall, and the cause of the remainder is unknown. V, J and clone size are taken as reported in that table, and D and trimming were inferred from the DNA itself. For this sample the table gives 80,000 to 95,000 clones, of which roughly 84% were detected only once. Around 11% of the sample rests with the top ten.

Whole blood was collected in K2EDTA tubes by collaborating institutions according to the institutions' own protocols. For TCRbeta analysis, collaborators shipped samples as frozen whole blood, isolated PBMCs, or DNA extracted from either of those sample types. Study-wide findings and limitations: The quantity of clinical and demographic metadata differed by source and by participant and was supplied without curation.

Sample: peripheral blood. The TCR was taken from a human donor in a cohort sampled during active COVID-19.

The DNA reads as follows: TGTGCCAGCAGCGTACAGGTCATGAACACTGAAGCTTTCTTT. Its translation is CASSVQVMNTEAFF. This sequence uses TRBV9 and TRBJ1-1, with no confident D gene call. Between the V and J ends, shortened by 1 base and 0 bases respectively, the junction contains 7 bases. CDR1 and CDR2 were assigned from the germline V gene as SGDLS and YYNGEE. From the cysteine through the phenylalanine, the CDR3 covers 14 amino acids. Only the CDR3 region is kept as DNA, spanning 42 bases read in frame from base 1. The CDR3, completed at both ends by the reference TRBV9 and TRBJ1-1 genes, gives the full variable domain DSGVTQTPKHLITATGQRVTLRCSPRSGDLSVYWYQQSLDQGLQFLIQYYNGEERAKGNILERFSAQQFPDLHSELNLSSLELGDSALYFCASSVQVMNTEAFFGQGTRLTVV.